The 25 T cell receptor beta chains listed next were all sequenced from one sample in a study of shared clonotypes between healthy human individuals. Data came from immunoSEQ multiplex PCR; TCRdb stores just in-frame clones and leaves some out. The data contain over 2 million clones, 85% to 95% of them singletons. Sequencing input: naive CD4+ T cells from PBMCs. Subset meaning: CD45RA+ positively selected. The receptors originated from a man aged 18 to 35 in good health. Some clones in this sample may be carry-over from other donors' samples.

The chain couples TRBV7-2 to TRBJ2-7, with D possibly being TRBD1 or TRBD2 (5 bases each). The CDR3 is 15 amino acids. Per germline, CDR1 SGHTA and CDR2 FQGNSA. V was clipped by 6 bases and J by 3 bases, with 18 bases between them. The CDR3: CASSDYRWDDYEQYF. The CDR3 DNA reads TGTGCCAGCAGTGATTATCGGTGGGACGACTACGAGCAGTACTTC.

This clone was found once. The chain combines TRBV19 with TRBJ1-2, with D hard to call. The length of the CDR3 is 15 residues. Per the germline V gene, CDR1 is LNHDA and CDR2 is SQIVND (reference sequence). V lost 1 base to trimming and J lost 5 bases, with 14 bases between them. In nucleotides, the CDR3 is TGTGCCAGTAGTATAGTCAACGGAGAGTTTTATGGCTACACCTTC. Residues: CASSIVNGEFYGYTF. Using reference TRBV19 and TRBJ1-2 for the parts outside the CDR3, the full variable domain is DGGITQSPKYLFRKEGQNVTLSCEQNLNHDAMYWYRQDPGQGLRLIYYSQIVNDFQKGDIAEGYSVSREKKESFPLTVTSAQKNPTAFYLCASSIVNGEFYGYTFGSGTRLTVV.

The rearrangement uses TRBV28 and TRBJ2-1; D is possibly TRBD2 (6 bases). CDR1 is MDHEN and CDR2 is SYDVKM in the germline V gene. This CDR3 region has 19 residues. V shed 1 base and J shed 0 bases, with 19 bases lying between them. Here the CDR3 DNA reads TGTGCCAGCAGTTTATACCCGTTAGGAGGAGGGAGCTCCTACAATGAGCAGTTCTTC. Its protein is CASSLYPLGGGSSYNEQFF.

This chain joins TRBV7-2 and TRBJ1-1; a possible D gene is TRBD1 (6 bases). V dropped 2 bases and J dropped 6 bases, with 10 bases sitting between them. CDR1 SGHTA and CDR2 FQGNSA come from the germline V gene. The CDR3 spans 13 residues. The CDR3 bases are TGTGCCAGCAGCTTACGGGCAGGGGCTGAAGCTTTCTTT. This encodes CASSLRAGAEAFF. Variable domain in full (rest from reference TRBV7-2 and TRBJ1-1): GAGVSQSPSNKVTEKGKDVELRCDPISGHTALYWYRQSLGQGLEFLIYFQGNSAPDKSGLPSDRFSAERTGGSVSTLTIQRTQQEDSAVYLCASSLRAGAEAFFGQGTRLTVV.

This chain joins TRBV30 and TRBJ1-6; possible D gene TRBD1, 5 bases. In germline, CDR1 is GTSNPN, CDR2 SVGIG (reference sequence). This CDR3 spans 14 amino acids. Trimming removed 0 bases at V and 7 bases at J, with 10 bases between. The CDR3 reads CAWSVGTKNSPLHF. CDR3 DNA: TGTGCCTGGAGTGTCGGGACGAAGAATTCACCCCTCCACTTT.

The chain is built from TRBV15 and TRBJ2-3, with D possibly being TRBD1 (6 bases). CDR3 size: 16 residues. CDR1 is LNHNV and CDR2 is YYDKDF in the germline V gene (reference sequence). Trimming shortened V by 0 bases and J by 2 bases, and 12 bases separated the two germline ends. The CDR3 DNA is TGTGCCACCAGCAGAGATGCCCGACAGGCCACAGATACGCAGTATTTT. As protein: CATSRDARQATDTQYF.

This chain joins TRBV7-9 and TRBJ1-2; D uncertain. V lost 7 bases and J 4 bases, leaving 13 bases between the germline ends. The CDR3 length is 13 residues. Germline CDR1 SEHNR, CDR2 FQNEAQ (reference sequence). DNA of the CDR3: TGTGCCAGCACCGTCGGCGGAGTCTATGGCTACACCTTC. Translating it yields CASTVGGVYGYTF.

The rearrangement links TRBV11-2 to TRBJ2-7, with D possibly being TRBD1 or TRBD2 (5 bases each). The CDR3 loop spans 15 amino acids. V gave up 2 bases and J gave up 2 bases, with 13 bases separating them. CDR1 is SGHAT, CDR2 FQNNGV, per germline. This CDR3 is CASSLSGPRTYEQYF. CDR3 DNA: TGTGCCAGCAGCTTATCGGGGCCCAGAACCTACGAGCAGTACTTC. Together with reference TRBV11-2 and TRBJ2-7, the CDR3 gives the full variable domain: EAGVAQSPRYKIIEKRQSVAFWCNPISGHATLYWYQQILGQGPKLLIQFQNNGVVDDSQLPKDRFSAERLKGVDSTLKIQPAKLEDSAVYLCASSLSGPRTYEQYFGPGTRLTVT.

The chain recombines TRBV7-2 with TRBJ1-5, with 8 bases matching TRBD1. This CDR3 comprises 15 residues. The germline V gene encodes CDR1 SGHTA and CDR2 FQGNSA. V gave up 5 bases and J gave up 5 bases; unmatched junction bases: 8. CDR3 amino acids: CASSPDRGGYQPQHF. In DNA form, the CDR3 reads TGTGCCAGCAGCCCAGACAGGGGAGGATATCAGCCCCAGCATTTT.

A word on this clone: The same CDR3 arises from other DNA sequences in this sample as well. This rearrangement joins TRBV9 to TRBJ2-6; TRBD1 is a possible D gene (6 bases). The germline V and J ends were trimmed by 2 bases and 0 bases, with 6 bases remaining between them. The CDR3 runs 15 residues. CDR1 and CDR2 (germline): SGDLS, YYNGEE. CDR3 DNA sequence: TGTGCCAGCAGCGTCAGGGGCTCTGGGGCCAACGTCCTGACTTTC. Translated, it gives CASSVRGSGANVLTF.

The chain couples TRBV30 to TRBJ2-7, with 10 nucleotides matching TRBD2. CDR1 is GTSNPN, CDR2 SVGIG, per germline (reference sequence). The J segment lost 4 bases and the V segment lost 1 base, leaving 1 base of the junction unmatched. The CDR3 totals 13 residues. The CDR3 sequence: CAWSGLAGYEQYF. DNA of the CDR3: TGTGCCTGGAGTGGACTAGCGGGTTACGAGCAGTACTTC.

The chain uses TRBV4-3 and TRBJ2-6; no firm D call. The germline CDR1 and CDR2 sequences are LGHNA and YSLEER. This CDR3 comprises 15 residues. V was pared by 0 bases and J by 4 bases, with 7 bases between. This CDR3 reads CASSQDGWGANVLTF. Here the CDR3 DNA reads TGCGCCAGCAGCCAAGATGGGTGGGGGGCCAACGTCCTGACTTTC.

This clone was found once. This chain links TRBV5-1 with TRBJ2-7; a possible D gene is TRBD1 (6 bases). The germline CDR1 and CDR2 sequences are SGHRS and YFSETQ. The CDR3 length is 16 residues. V was pared by 0 bases and J by 5 bases, with 18 bases between. The CDR3 DNA is TGCGCCAGCAGCTTGGGGGCCCAGTGGAAGGGGGACGAGCAGTACTTC. It codes for CASSLGAQWKGDEQYF. Full variable domain (outside the CDR3, taken from reference TRBV5-1 and TRBJ2-7): KAGVTQTPRYLIKTRGQQVTLSCSPISGHRSVSWYQQTPGQGLQFLFEYFSETQRNKGNFPGRFSGRQFSNSRSEMNVSTLELGDSALYLCASSLGAQWKGDEQYFGPGTRLTVT.

This chain links TRBV10-2 with TRBJ1-1; 8 bases agree with TRBD1. Trimming removed 3 bases from V and 6 bases from J; junction bases left unmatched: 6. This CDR3 is built from 14 residues. Germline-derived CDR1 and CDR2 are WSHSY and SAAADI. Here the CDR3 DNA reads TGCGCCAGCAGTGACCGACAGGGGTCCCCTGAAGCTTTCTTT. Protein sequence: CASSDRQGSPEAFF.

The chain links TRBV5-1 to TRBJ1-4; D is perhaps TRBD1 (6 bases). The CDR3 contains 17 residues. The germline CDR1 and CDR2 sequences are SGHRS and YFSETQ. V lost 0 bases and J lost 7, with 19 bases in between. This chain's CDR3 is CASSLGDGGGPGEKLFF. The CDR3, as DNA: TGCGCCAGCAGCTTGGGGGACGGGGGGGGCCCCGGTGAAAAACTGTTTTTT.

The chain employs TRBV5-6 and TRBJ2-5; 7 bases are a match to TRBD1. The CDR3 is made up of 14 amino acids. V dropped 3 bases and J dropped 5; count of bases not matched to a gene: 7. Germline V gene data show CDR1 as SGHDT and CDR2 as YYEEEE. The CDR3 bases are TGTGCCAGCAGCTCGGGACAGTCGGTGGAGACCCAGTACTTC. Protein product: CASSSGQSVETQYF.

This chain connects TRBV14 to TRBJ1-1; D unclear. The CDR3 is 11 residues long. With 1 base removed from V and 5 bases from J, the gap between germline ends came to 2 bases. Germline CDR1 reads SGHDN; CDR2 reads FVKESK. In DNA, the CDR3 is TGTGCCAGCAGCCAAGCGACTGAAGCTTTCTTT. The encoded protein is CASSQATEAFF.

This rearrangement joins TRBV7-8 to TRBJ2-1; no definite D call. This CDR3 is 11 amino acids long. Germline V gene sequence: CDR1 SGHVS, CDR2 FQNEAQ. Trimming removed 5 bases at V and 4 bases at J, with 3 bases between. The CDR3 nucleotides read TGTGCCAGCAGCCATTACAATGAGCAGTTCTTC. It codes for CASSHYNEQFF.

V gene TRBV28 combines with J gene TRBJ1-3; tentative D call: TRBD1 (6 bases). CDR1 and CDR2 (germline): MDHEN, SYDVKM. V was shortened by 5 bases and J by 15 bases, with 17 bases between the two germline ends. CDR3 length: 12 amino acids. This chain's CDR3 is CASSAGGQLGYF. The CDR3 DNA reads as TGTGCCAGCAGTGCGGGGGGACAACTTGGATATTTT.

The CDR3 loop reads CASSLRQGPYNSPLHF. The CDR3 DNA reads TGTGCCAGCAGTTTGAGACAGGGTCCCTATAATTCACCCCTCCACTTT. V gene TRBV28 combines with J gene TRBJ1-6, with 7 bases lining up with TRBD1. V lost 3 bases, J lost 2 bases, and 4 bases stayed unmatched. The CDR3 loop spans 16 amino acids. CDR1 MDHEN and CDR2 SYDVKM come from the germline V gene.

V gene TRBV27 combines with J gene TRBJ1-1; D is perhaps TRBD1 (5 bases). The germline V and J ends were trimmed by 4 bases and 5 bases, with 14 bases remaining between them. The germline V gene has CDR1 MNHEY and CDR2 SMNVEV (reference sequence). The CDR3 covers 14 residues. The CDR3 reads CASSSTRGWTEAFF. The CDR3 region has the DNA TGTGCCAGCAGTTCAACGAGGGGTTGGACTGAAGCTTTCTTT.

This chain links TRBV7-2 with TRBJ2-5; 8 nucleotides line up with TRBD2. The CDR3 is made up of 17 amino acids. The germline gives CDR1 SGHTA, CDR2 FQGNSA. Germline trimming cut 5 bases from V and 2 bases from J; bases unmatched to any gene: 13. This CDR3 is CASSLLGSGKIQETQYF. DNA for the CDR3: TGTGCCAGCAGCCTACTCGGTAGCGGGAAAATTCAAGAGACCCAGTACTTC.

J is TRBJ2-1 and V is TRBV6-5; 10 nucleotides line up with TRBD1. This CDR3 spans 15 amino acids. Germline trimming cut 1 base from V and 8 bases from J; bases unmatched to any gene: 5. CDR1 MNHEY and CDR2 SVGAGI come from the germline V gene. CDR3 amino acids: CASSYLGTGDHEQFF. CDR3 coding DNA: TGTGCCAGCAGTTACTTGGGGACAGGGGACCATGAGCAGTTCTTC.

V usage is TRBV28 and J usage is TRBJ2-4; 9 nucleotides align to TRBD2. Unmatched junction bases numbered 7, after V lost 1 base and J lost 6 bases. Looked up from germline, CDR1 is MDHEN and CDR2 is SYDVKM. The CDR3 has 16 amino acids. CDR3 bases: TGTGCCAGCAGTTTATTTGGGACTAGCACCAGAAACATTCAGTACTTC. It codes for CASSLFGTSTRNIQYF.

V gene TRBV19 combines with J gene TRBJ1-2, with TRBD1 matching 7 bases. Trimming at V came to 5 bases and at J to 7 bases, leaving 16 bases not matched to a gene. This CDR3 comprises 16 residues. CDR1 and CDR2 (germline): LNHDA, SQIVND (reference sequence). The CDR3 is CASSYVTGKVGFGYTF. The CDR3 nucleotides read TGTGCCAGTAGTTACGTGACAGGGAAGGTCGGATTTGGCTACACCTTC.